This T cell receptor beta chain was captured in a study of cytomegalovirus exposure and HLA in healthy donors. Study-wide background: Around 190 million T cells yielded 90 million to 130 million unique TCR beta sequences, as an earlier analysis found. Clustering assigned approximately 79% of the approximately 400 genotyped donors to the Caucasian-associated ancestry cluster. Study-wide results and caveats: Specificity of a few CMV-associated chains for CMV antigens was verified in vitro. Across donors, sequencing depth was assumed by presence/absence analyses to be roughly uniform.

Primers included in the PCR were 60 Vbeta and 13 Jbeta primers. The protocol was immunoSEQ multiplex PCR, while the TCRdb copy is restricted to in-frame clones and leaves out a portion. The sample shows 150,000 to 200,000 clones, around 82% of them seen only once. CDR1 MRHNA and CDR2 SNTAGT come from the germline V gene. V lost 5 bases and J lost 6; bases outside the gene matches: 11. The length of the CDR3 is 17 residues. The table lists this clone with a few counts. The antigen remains undetermined. This sequence joins TRBV6-4 and TRBJ2-3; 13 nucleotides agree with TRBD2. The clonotype comes from a man in his forties or fifties in good health and CMV-seronegative. The sample consisted of PBMCs. In DNA form, the CDR3 reads TGTGCCAGCAGTTACCAGGGGGGACTAGCGGGACTCGATACGCAGTATTTT. This translates into CASSYQGGLAGLDTQYF.